These 27 T cell receptor beta chains share one sample of origin, sequenced in a study of T-cell reconstitution after alpha-beta-depleted transplantation in children. Unique molecular identifiers tagged the TCRbeta library. MiXCR was run by TCRdb on the PCR reads, yielding one entry per CDR3 protein. The sample includes roughly 570,000 distinct CDR3 sequences, 25% to 30% seen only once; the top ten take under 45%. The specimen was PBMCs, collected before TCRalphabeta/CD19-depleted stem cell transplant. The receptors originated from a boy in the first two years of life with Wiskott-Aldrich syndrome, due to receive a stem cell transplant.

The chain couples TRBV6-5 to TRBJ2-3; perhaps TRBD2 as D (6 bases). Trimming took off 3 bases at V and 2 bases at J, with 15 bases between the two ends. CDR1 and CDR2 from the germline V gene are MNHEY and SVGAGI. This CDR3 region has 16 residues. The CDR3 here is CASSYGGLQHTDTQYF. The CDR3 DNA reads TGTGCCAGCAGTTATGGCGGACTACAACACACAGATACGCAGTATTTT.

The V gene is TRBV12-3 or TRBV12-4, the J gene TRBJ2-7, with TRBD2 identical over 13 bases. This CDR3 comprises 19 residues. Losses at the gene ends were 4 bases for V and 7 bases for J; bases not matched to a gene: 19. Here the CDR3 reads CASSSGLAGVGEAFREQYF. As DNA, the CDR3 is TGTGCCAGCAGTTCCGGACTAGCGGGAGTAGGGGAGGCCTTTCGGGAGCAGTACTTC.

The rearrangement links TRBV6-1 to TRBJ2-7; the match to TRBD2 covers 10 bases. Germline-derived CDR1 and CDR2 are MNHNS and SASEGT. Trimming removed 7 bases from V and 1 base from J; junction bases left unmatched: 4. The CDR3 has 14 amino acids. The CDR3 loop reads CASKWTSGSYEQYF. The CDR3 DNA reads as TGTGCCAGCAAATGGACTAGCGGATCCTACGAGCAGTACTTC.

V is TRBV5-8 and J is TRBJ2-7; D is possibly TRBD2 (5 bases). The V gene's germline CDR1 is SGHTS and CDR2 YDEGEE. This CDR3 is built from 15 residues. The V gene lost 4 bases and the J gene lost 1 base, with 15 bases spanning the gap. This CDR3 is CASSPRWTVSYEQYF. The CDR3 DNA is TGTGCCAGCAGCCCACGCTGGACTGTTTCCTACGAGCAGTACTTC. The variable domain in full, completed from reference TRBV5-8 and TRBJ2-7, reads EAGVTQSPTHLIKTRGQQATLRCSPISGHTSVYWYQQALGLGLQFLLWYDEGEERNRGNFPPRFSGRQFPNYSSELNVNALELEDSALYLCASSPRWTVSYEQYFGPGTRLTVT.

This clonotype has more than one count but fewer than ten. The chain couples TRBV11-2 to TRBJ2-7, with 9 bases lining up with TRBD1. The CDR3 is 15 residues long. The ends lost 5 bases at V and 4 bases at J; junction bases unmatched: 9. Germline values: CDR1 SGHAT, CDR2 FQNNGV. CDR3 coding DNA: TGTGCCAGCAGCCTAAAAGGACAGGGGAGGTACGAGCAGTACTTC. Its protein is CASSLKGQGRYEQYF. Using reference TRBV11-2 and TRBJ2-7 for the parts outside the CDR3, the full variable domain is EAGVAQSPRYKIIEKRQSVAFWCNPISGHATLYWYQQILGQGPKLLIQFQNNGVVDDSQLPKDRFSAERLKGVDSTLKIQPAKLEDSAVYLCASSLKGQGRYEQYFGPGTRLTVT.

The table lists this clonotype with a few counts. V and J are TRBV4-2 and TRBJ2-1; 10 positions agree with TRBD2. V dropped 0 bases and J dropped 4; count of bases not matched to a gene: 6. CDR1 LGHNA and CDR2 YNFKEQ come from the germline V gene. CDR3 size: 17 residues. The CDR3 DNA follows: TGTGCCAGCAGCCAAGATCCCGGGACTAGCGAGTACAATGAGCAGTTCTTC. Protein product: CASSQDPGTSEYNEQFF.

The rearrangement uses TRBV7-6 and TRBJ2-7; the match to TRBD2 covers 16 bases. V shed 1 base, J shed 2 bases, and the junction held 2 bases outside the gene matches. CDR3 length equals 17 residues. Per the germline V gene, CDR1 is SGHVS and CDR2 is FNYEAQ. CDR3 in amino acids: CASSLGGLAGGPYEQYF. The CDR3 nucleotides read TGTGCCAGCAGCTTAGGGGGACTAGCGGGAGGGCCCTACGAGCAGTACTTC. Combining the CDR3 with reference TRBV7-6 and TRBJ2-7 gives the whole variable domain GAGVSQSPRYKVTKRGQDVALRCDPISGHVSLYWYRQALGQGPEFLTYFNYEAQQDKSGLPNDRFSAERPEGSISTLTIQRTEQRDSAMYRCASSLGGLAGGPYEQYFGPGTRLTVT.

This chain uses TRBV20-1 with TRBJ1-1, with a weak D call TRBD1 (5 bases). CDR1 and CDR2 from the germline V gene are DFQATT and SNEGSKA (reference sequence). The CDR3 is 12 residues long. Trimming took off 3 bases at V and 7 bases at J, with 12 bases between the two ends. The chain's CDR3 is CSASPPGSEAFF. The CDR3 bases are TGCAGTGCTAGCCCTCCAGGGAGTGAAGCTTTCTTT.

This clonotype was seen only a few times. The genes are TRBV24-1 and TRBJ2-7; TRBD2 matches at 11 bases. The CDR3 totals 17 residues. Unmatched junction bases numbered 9, after V lost 3 bases and J lost 3 bases. Per germline, CDR1 KGHDR and CDR2 SFDVKD. The CDR3 here is CATSDLPGLAAYYEQYF. The DNA for the CDR3 is TGTGCCACCAGTGATCTACCGGGACTAGCGGCATACTACGAGCAGTACTTC.

V gene TRBV12-3 or TRBV12-4 combines with J gene TRBJ1-6; D is perhaps TRBD1 (5 bases). Trimming cost V 6 bases and J 5 bases, with 14 bases left between them. There are 15 residues in the CDR3. In DNA, the CDR3 is TGTGCCAGCAGACGCCCGGGACTGAATAATTCACCCCTCCACTTT. It translates to CASRRPGLNNSPLHF.

The CDR3 reads CASKRLAGGDEQFF. The CDR3 coding sequence is TGTGCCAGCAAGCGACTAGCGGGAGGCGATGAGCAGTTCTTC. The chain recombines TRBV6-1 with TRBJ2-1, with 13 bases identical to TRBD2. CDR3 length: 14 amino acids. With V trimmed by 7 bases and J by 8 bases, 5 bases remained unmatched. Germline CDR1 is MNHNS and CDR2 is SASEGT.

In this sample, this clonotype turned up a few times. The rearrangement links TRBV5-6 to TRBJ2-1, with D perhaps TRBD2 (5 bases). CDR1 is SGHDT and CDR2 is YYEEEE in the germline V gene. The CDR3 consists of 13 residues. V dropped 1 base and J dropped 6 bases, with 8 bases sitting between them. The CDR3 region has the DNA TGTGCCAGCAGCTTGCCGGGATTCAATGAGCAGTTCTTC. Its protein is CASSLPGFNEQFF.

This clonotype was counted only a few times. V gene TRBV5-1 combines with J gene TRBJ1-1; D gene uncertain. This CDR3 region has 13 residues. CDR1 is SGHRS, CDR2 YFSETQ, per germline. V lost 5 bases, J lost 1 base, and 9 bases lay in between. This CDR3 is CASSHTTNTEAFF. The CDR3 DNA follows: TGCGCCAGCAGTCACACAACGAACACTGAAGCTTTCTTT.

This clonotype was recorded a few times. The chain employs TRBV18 and TRBJ2-5; D possibly corresponds to TRBD1 (6 bases). Trimming pared 4 bases from V and 5 bases from J, leaving 11 bases between. The CDR3 is 13 residues long. Per the germline V gene, CDR1 is KGHSH and CDR2 is LQKENI. The CDR3, as DNA: TGTGCCAGCTCACAACAGGGCGGGGAGACCCAGTACTTC. This encodes CASSQQGGETQYF.

The sample holds a few counts of this clonotype. V is TRBV5-1 and J is TRBJ2-3, with D perhaps TRBD2 (6 bases). Germline assignment: CDR1 SGHRS and CDR2 YFSETQ. Trimming took 2 bases from V and 4 from J, leaving 17 bases between them. There are 16 residues in the CDR3. CDR3 bases: TGCGCCAGCAGCTTTGGAAATAGCGGTTACGCAGATACGCAGTATTTT. Translated: CASSFGNSGYADTQYF.

CDR3 sequence (DNA): TGTGCCAGCAGCAGAGGACCGATCTACAATGAGCAGTTCTTC. This gives the protein CASSRGPIYNEQFF. V is TRBV9 and J is TRBJ2-1; D is uncertain. The ends were cut back, 4 bases at V and 3 bases at J, with 11 bases in the middle. The CDR3 is 14 residues long. Germline CDR1 SGDLS, CDR2 YYNGEE.

V and J are TRBV12-3 or TRBV12-4 and TRBJ1-5, with no clear D. Trimming took off 10 bases at V and 0 bases at J, with 10 bases between the two ends. This CDR3 is 13 amino acids long. CDR3 loop: CATSTISNQPQHF. CDR3 in DNA: TGTGCCACTTCGACGATTAGCAATCAGCCCCAGCATTTT.

This chain links TRBV6-6 with TRBJ1-2, with D perhaps TRBD1 (6 bases). Germline lookup yields CDR1 MNHNY and CDR2 SVGAGI (reference sequence). CDR3 length equals 13 residues. Trimming took off 6 bases at V and 8 bases at J, with 16 bases between the two ends. CDR3 sequence reads: CASSYDRSGGYTF. CDR3 DNA sequence: TGTGCCAGCAGCTACGACAGGTCTGGGGGCTACACCTTC.

This clonotype was counted a few times. The V gene is TRBV29-1, the J gene TRBJ2-5, with TRBD1 as a possible D gene (7 bases). In germline, CDR1 is SQVTM, CDR2 ANQGSEA. The V and J ends lost 5 bases and 1 base respectively, with 11 bases between them. The CDR3 covers 13 residues. The CDR3 sequence: CSVRGTVQETQYF. CDR3 nucleotide sequence: TGCAGCGTTCGCGGGACAGTCCAAGAGACCCAGTACTTC.

This clonotype was seen a single time. J is TRBJ1-1 and V is TRBV20-1; D might be TRBD1 (5 bases). Germline-derived CDR1 and CDR2 are DFQATT and SNEGSKA (reference sequence). With 2 bases removed from V and 4 bases from J, the gap between germline ends came to 20 bases. The CDR3 length is 16 residues. CDR3 sequence reads: CSARRGPGAIFTEAFF. CDR3 sequence (DNA): TGCAGTGCTAGAAGGGGCCCTGGGGCGATCTTCACTGAAGCTTTCTTT.

The chain joins TRBV3-1 to TRBJ2-4; D is uncertain. V was trimmed by 1 base and J by 3 bases, leaving 10 bases between them. The germline V gene encodes CDR1 LGHDT and CDR2 YNNKEL (reference sequence). The CDR3 has 15 residues. CDR3 nucleotides: TGTGCCAGCAGCCAAGCAGGATTCGACAAAAACATTCAGTACTTC. Amino acid sequence: CASSQAGFDKNIQYF.

The V gene is TRBV15, the J gene TRBJ1-2; no clear D. V gave up 1 base and J gave up 2 bases, with 5 bases separating them. The germline V gene encodes CDR1 LNHNV and CDR2 YYDKDF (reference sequence). This CDR3 region has 13 residues. CDR3 protein: CATSRVGNYGYTF. The CDR3 coding sequence is TGTGCCACCAGCAGAGTGGGGAACTATGGCTACACCTTC.

CDR3 loop: CSANPGTSGRGEQFF. The CDR3 DNA sequence: TGCAGTGCCAACCCCGGGACTAGCGGGAGGGGTGAGCAGTTCTTC. The rearrangement links TRBV20-1 to TRBJ2-1; 16 bases align to TRBD2. This CDR3 comprises 15 residues. The V gene end was trimmed by 6 bases and the J gene end by 9 bases; junction bases not matched to a gene: 8. Germline V CDR1 and CDR2: DFQATT, SNEGSKA (reference sequence).

This clonotype came up a few times. The CDR3 nucleotides read TGCAGTGCTAGAGTATCGATAGGAGGGAGCTCCTACAATGAGCAGTTCTTC. Its protein is CSARVSIGGSSYNEQFF. V and J are TRBV20-1 and TRBJ2-1; TRBD2 might be the D (6 bases). The CDR3 is 17 amino acids. Germline lookup yields CDR1 DFQATT and CDR2 SNEGSKA (reference sequence). The V gene lost 1 base and the J gene lost 0 bases, with 16 bases spanning the gap.

The rearrangement joins TRBV4-1 to TRBJ2-1; D remains ambiguous. CDR3 length equals 14 residues. The germline gives CDR1 MGHRA, CDR2 YSYEKL. V gave up 1 base and J gave up 4 bases, with 8 bases separating them. Here the CDR3 DNA reads TGCGCCAGCAGCCAAGTGGGCCCATACAATGAGCAGTTCTTC. Protein sequence: CASSQVGPYNEQFF.

Only a few counts were recorded for this clonotype. V usage is TRBV5-1 and J usage is TRBJ2-3, with D tentatively TRBD1 (5 bases). Germline loops: CDR1 SGHRS, CDR2 YFSETQ. The CDR3 has 15 residues. Trimming shortened V by 0 bases and J by 1 base, and 9 bases separated the two germline ends. Here the CDR3 reads CASSLGGGRTDTQYF. For the CDR3, the DNA is TGCGCCAGCAGCTTGGGGGGCGGACGCACAGATACGCAGTATTTT.

This clonotype appeared a few times. The chain is built from TRBV20-1 and TRBJ1-1; D unresolved. The CDR3 runs to 14 residues. Germline-derived CDR1 and CDR2 are DFQATT and SNEGSKA (reference sequence). V lost 0 bases to trimming and J lost 4 bases, with 12 bases between them. The CDR3 protein is CSARDQAAGTEAFF. The CDR3 bases are TGCAGTGCTAGAGATCAGGCGGCGGGCACTGAAGCTTTCTTT.